These 24 T cell receptor beta chains originate from one sample sequenced in a study of CD8+ T cells in alopecia areata. RNA extraction was followed by reverse transcription into cDNA, which acted as the sequencing template. Profiling relied on immunoSEQ multiplex PCR, and the TCRdb table lists in-frame clones only, not all of them. The repertoire includes 200,000 to 250,000 clones, less than 75% of them detected once, and about 1.4% sits in the top ten. Sample treatment: oral pan-JAK inhibitor, 5-10 mg twice daily. This specimen consisted of CD4+ T cells sorted from blood, obtained at week 4, from a patient treated with tofacitinib. The receptors derive from a human donor with alopecia areata.

There are a few counts of this clone. The same CDR3 can be traced to other DNA sequences in this sample. The rearrangement joins TRBV5-1 to TRBJ1-6, with D unresolved. Per the germline V gene, CDR1 is SGHRS and CDR2 is YFSETQ. The CDR3 covers 14 residues. V was clipped by 0 bases and J by 5 bases, with 6 bases between them. The CDR3 sequence is CASSLEADNSPLHF. In DNA form, the CDR3 reads TGCGCCAGCAGCTTGGAAGCAGATAATTCACCCCTCCACTTT.

The J gene is TRBJ1-2, the V gene TRBV2; D is uncertain. The ends were cut back, 7 bases at V and 2 bases at J, with 17 bases in the middle. The CDR3 has 15 residues. From germline, CDR1 is SNHLY and CDR2 FYNNEI. The CDR3 reads CASIPRRDVNYGYTF. CDR3 DNA: TGTGCCAGCATTCCTCGCCGAGACGTAAACTATGGCTACACCTTC.

The V call is TRBV7-2, the J call TRBJ2-5; 7 positions match TRBD1. Germline V gene sequence: CDR1 SGHTA, CDR2 FQGNSA. This CDR3 contains 15 residues. Trimming at V came to 5 bases and at J to 6 bases, leaving 12 bases not matched to a gene. This CDR3 is CASSPWGTVPKTQYF. The CDR3 region has the DNA TGTGCCAGCAGCCCATGGGGGACAGTCCCGAAGACCCAGTACTTC.

J is TRBJ2-3 and V is TRBV7-2; D might be TRBD1 or TRBD2, each matching 5 bases. Trimming pared 0 bases from V and 1 base from J, leaving 8 bases between. The germline CDR1 and CDR2 sequences are SGHTA and FQGNSA. The CDR3 covers 15 residues. CDR3 DNA sequence: TGTGCCAGCAGCTTAGCCGGGGCGGGCACAGATACGCAGTATTTT. This encodes CASSLAGAGTDTQYF.

The rearrangement joins TRBV11-2 to TRBJ2-5; TRBD1 matches 9 bases. Germline V gives CDR1 SGHAT, CDR2 FQNNGV. V dropped 5 bases and J dropped 1; count of bases not matched to a gene: 2. The CDR3 is 14 residues long. The CDR3 sequence is CASSRDRAQETQYF. The CDR3 DNA sequence: TGTGCCAGCAGCCGGGACAGGGCCCAAGAGACCCAGTACTTC.

V usage is TRBV4-3 and J usage is TRBJ1-1; 11 bases fit TRBD1. V was clipped by 2 bases and J by 5 bases; unmatched bases: 10. This CDR3 is built from 17 residues. Per the germline V gene, CDR1 is LGHNA and CDR2 is YSLEER. CDR3 amino acids: CASSQSRTGGIITEAFF. CDR3 sequence (DNA): TGCGCCAGCAGCCAATCTCGGACAGGGGGCATTATTACTGAAGCTTTCTTT.

This clone came up a few times. The CDR3 DNA sequence: TGTGCCAGCAGGGTGAGGGGGATTGGCTACACCTTC. Translating gives CASRVRGIGYTF. The chain couples TRBV2 to TRBJ1-2; D possibly corresponds to TRBD1 (6 bases). Trimming took off 6 bases at V and 7 bases at J, with 12 bases between the two ends. Germline V gene sequence: CDR1 SNHLY, CDR2 FYNNEI. The CDR3 extends over 12 amino acids.

The chain uses TRBV19 and TRBJ1-1; the match to TRBD1 covers 8 bases. Losses at the gene ends were 7 bases for V and 4 bases for J; bases not matched to a gene: 8. Germline CDR1 is LNHDA and CDR2 is SQIVND (reference sequence). CDR3 length equals 14 residues. The chain's CDR3 is CASKTGQGRTEAFF. The CDR3 DNA sequence: TGTGCCAGTAAAACTGGACAGGGACGCACTGAAGCTTTCTTT. The full variable domain, its missing parts supplied by reference TRBV19 and TRBJ1-1, is DGGITQSPKYLFRKEGQNVTLSCEQNLNHDAMYWYRQDPGQGLRLIYYSQIVNDFQKGDIAEGYSVSREKKESFPLTVTSAQKNPTAFYLCASKTGQGRTEAFFGQGTRLTVV.

As DNA, the CDR3 is TGTGCCAGCAGCTTGAAGGGGTTCGGCAATCAGCCCCAGCATTTT. Its protein product is CASSLKGFGNQPQHF. The chain is built from TRBV5-6 and TRBJ1-5; tentative D call: TRBD1 (5 bases). CDR3 length: 15 amino acids. V was clipped by 1 base and J by 2 bases, with 10 bases between them. Germline lookup yields CDR1 SGHDT and CDR2 YYEEEE. The variable domain in full, with the rest retrieved from reference TRBV5-6 and TRBJ1-5, is DAGVTQSPTHLIKTRGQQVTLRCSPKSGHDTVSWYQQALGQGPQFIFQYYEEEERQRGNFPDRFSGHQFPNYSSELNVNALLLGDSALYLCASSLKGFGNQPQHFGDGTRLSIL.

V gene TRBV6-4 combines with J gene TRBJ2-2; D is unclear. CDR1 MRHNA and CDR2 SNTAGT come from the germline V gene. The CDR3 is 13 amino acids. The germline V and J ends were trimmed by 6 bases and 2 bases, with 7 bases remaining between them. Written as DNA, the CDR3 is TGTGCCAGCAGCCAGCCTAACACCGGGGAGCTGTTTTTT. This codes for CASSQPNTGELFF.

The genes are TRBV6-5 and TRBJ2-3; the D gene is possibly TRBD2 (7 bases). The CDR3 sequence is 14 residues long. Per germline, CDR1 MNHEY and CDR2 SVGAGI. The V end lost 8 bases, the J end lost 2 bases, and 14 bases lay between the germline ends. The DNA of the CDR3 is TGTGCCAGCGACGGGGGGCTAGACACAGATACGCAGTATTTT. The encoded protein is CASDGGLDTDTQYF.

This clone was seen a handful of times. The chain uses TRBV29-1 and TRBJ2-7; TRBD1 might be the D (5 bases). In germline, CDR1 is SQVTM, CDR2 ANQGSEA. This CDR3 is 16 amino acids long. V was shortened by 5 bases and J by 6 bases, with 26 bases between the two germline ends. This CDR3 reads CSVNKMTPAGSAEQYF. The CDR3 DNA reads TGCAGCGTTAATAAAATGACCCCGGCAGGGTCGGCCGAGCAGTACTTC.

The count of this clone is one. J is TRBJ2-2 and V is TRBV30; tentative D call: TRBD1 (6 bases). The CDR3 contains 14 residues. V was trimmed by 2 bases and J by 7 bases, leaving 14 bases between them. Germline lookup yields CDR1 GTSNPN and CDR2 SVGIG (reference sequence). CDR3 region: CAWSLPGVGGELFF. The CDR3 nucleotides are TGTGCCTGGAGTCTTCCAGGGGTGGGCGGGGAGCTGTTTTTT.

This rearrangement joins TRBV7-2 to TRBJ2-3, with D unclear. V was shortened by 0 bases and J by 2 bases, with 9 bases between the two germline ends. The CDR3 consists of 15 residues. Germline CDR1 and CDR2: SGHTA and FQGNSA. The CDR3 nucleotides are TGTGCCAGCAGCTTAGCGCGTCAGGCCACAGATACGCAGTATTTT. This translates into CASSLARQATDTQYF.

The V and J genes are TRBV7-9 and TRBJ2-3, with D tentatively TRBD2 (5 bases). Germline assignment: CDR1 SEHNR and CDR2 FQNEAQ (reference sequence). V dropped 4 bases and J dropped 5 bases, with 22 bases sitting between them. The CDR3 sequence is 17 residues long. This CDR3 reads CASSSPGKSLTRDTQYF. The CDR3 DNA reads as TGTGCCAGCAGCTCCCCCGGGAAAAGCCTCACCCGAGATACGCAGTATTTT.

The chain employs TRBV27 and TRBJ1-2, with TRBD1 identical over 8 bases. CDR1 MNHEY and CDR2 SMNVEV come from the germline V gene (reference sequence). The CDR3 covers 13 residues. The V segment lost 5 bases and the J segment 7 bases; nucleotides outside the gene matches: 6. The CDR3 is CASSPSDRAGYTF. The CDR3 coding sequence is TGTGCCAGCAGTCCATCGGACAGGGCTGGCTACACCTTC.

This sequence joins TRBV5-4 and TRBJ2-2; D not certain. The V gene lost 9 bases and the J gene lost 4 bases, with 13 bases spanning the gap. The germline gives CDR1 SGHNT, CDR2 YYREEE (reference sequence). The CDR3 contains 13 residues. DNA of the CDR3: TGTGCCACCCACCCTGACCCCACCGGGGAGCTGTTTTTT. It is translated as CATHPDPTGELFF.

This sequence joins TRBV27 and TRBJ2-5; a possible D gene is TRBD1 (5 bases). The V end lost 8 bases, the J end lost 5 bases, and 15 bases lay between the germline ends. Germline lookup yields CDR1 MNHEY and CDR2 SMNVEV (reference sequence). The CDR3 totals 13 residues. The CDR3 loop is CASGFSGIETQYF. CDR3 nucleotides: TGTGCCAGCGGGTTCTCAGGGATTGAGACCCAGTACTTC.

This clone was seen many times. The chain is built from TRBV10-2 and TRBJ1-6; no clear D gene. The CDR3 length is 13 residues. The ends were cut back, 2 bases at V and 9 bases at J, with 8 bases in the middle. The germline V gene encodes CDR1 WSHSY and CDR2 SAAADI. In DNA, the CDR3 is TGCGCCAGCAGTGAGGGTTTGGTTTCACCCCTCCACTTT. It encodes CASSEGLVSPLHF.

The V and J genes are TRBV27 and TRBJ2-7; D not certain. From germline, CDR1 is MNHEY and CDR2 SMNVEV (reference sequence). CDR3 length: 13 residues. The V and J ends lost 5 bases and 5 bases respectively, with 13 bases between them. This chain's CDR3 is CASSPKPGNEQYF. Here the CDR3 DNA reads TGTGCCAGCAGTCCCAAACCTGGTAACGAGCAGTACTTC.

This clone was seen a few times. The V gene is TRBV25-1, the J gene TRBJ2-7; D not certain. The CDR3 consists of 11 residues. CDR1 and CDR2 from the germline V gene are MGHDK and SYGVNS. The V and J ends lost 4 bases and 6 bases respectively, with 7 bases between them. The CDR3 loop is CASSAAFEQYF. The CDR3, as DNA: TGTGCCAGCAGTGCCGCGTTCGAGCAGTACTTC.

This clone was counted ten times or more. This sequence joins TRBV5-1 and TRBJ1-6; no clear D. Germline lookup yields CDR1 SGHRS and CDR2 YFSETQ. The V end was cut by 0 bases, the J end by 10 bases, with 11 bases between. The CDR3 covers 14 residues. The DNA of the CDR3 is TGCGCCAGCAGCTTGGATCTCGTCGCCTCACCCCTCCACTTT. Translated: CASSLDLVASPLHF.

V is TRBV30 and J is TRBJ2-7, with D unclear. This CDR3 has 12 residues. Trimming left V 7 bases short and J 2 bases short, with 12 bases between. Germline lookup yields CDR1 GTSNPN and CDR2 SVGIG (reference sequence). CDR3 residues: CASMTVTYEQYF. The CDR3 nucleotides are TGTGCCTCCATGACTGTTACCTACGAGCAGTACTTC.

Comment on this clone: Other DNA sequences in this specimen translate into the identical CDR3. The chain combines TRBV5-1 with TRBJ2-7; D uncertain. Germline CDR1 reads SGHRS; CDR2 reads YFSETQ. Trimming took off 0 bases at V and 3 bases at J, with 7 bases between the two ends. CDR3 length: 13 amino acids. CDR3 sequence reads: CASSLGGDYEQYF. CDR3 sequence (DNA): TGCGCCAGCAGCTTGGGCGGAGACTACGAGCAGTACTTC.